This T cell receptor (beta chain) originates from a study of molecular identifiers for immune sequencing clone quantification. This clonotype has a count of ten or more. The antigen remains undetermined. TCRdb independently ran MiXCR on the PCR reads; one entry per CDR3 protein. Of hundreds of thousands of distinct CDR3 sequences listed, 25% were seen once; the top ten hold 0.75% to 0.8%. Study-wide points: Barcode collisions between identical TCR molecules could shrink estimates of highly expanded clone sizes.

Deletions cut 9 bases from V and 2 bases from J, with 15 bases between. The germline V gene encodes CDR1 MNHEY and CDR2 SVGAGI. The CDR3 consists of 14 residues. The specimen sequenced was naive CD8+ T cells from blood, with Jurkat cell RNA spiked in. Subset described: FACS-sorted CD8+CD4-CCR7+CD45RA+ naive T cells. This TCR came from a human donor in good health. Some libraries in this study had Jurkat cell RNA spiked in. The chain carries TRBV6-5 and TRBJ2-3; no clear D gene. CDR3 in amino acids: CASSTLSPTDTQYF. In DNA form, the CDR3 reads TGTGCCAGTTCGACACTCTCCCCCACAGATACGCAGTATTTT.